The 15 T cell receptor beta chains below were found in one sample sequenced in a study of breast tumors, draining lymph nodes, adjacent tissues. TCRdb re-analysed the multiplex PCR reads in MiXCR, keeping a single row per CDR3 protein. This table holds about 94,000 distinct CDR3 sequences, approximately 30% found once. Axillary draining lymph nodes of breast cancer patients supplied the node samples. The sequenced sample consisted of axillary lymph node tissue. The receptors originated from a female donor with breast cancer. Some clones in this sample may be carry-over from other donors' samples.

This clonotype was recorded at least ten times. The chain is built from TRBV19 and TRBJ2-7; the match to TRBD2 covers 12 bases. This CDR3 has 15 residues. Per the germline V gene, CDR1 is LNHDA and CDR2 is SQIVND (reference sequence). The trim removed 4 bases at V and 5 bases at J, leaving 6 bases unmatched. The CDR3 coding sequence is TGTGCCAGTAGTACGAGGACTAGCGGGAACAACGAGCAGTACTTC. Amino acids: CASSTRTSGNNEQYF.

For this clonotype: It may be a read error: a sequence one base away is much more abundant. The V and J genes are TRBV6-4 and TRBJ1-5; D is unclear. CDR1 and CDR2 from the germline V gene are MRHNA and SNTAGT. This CDR3 has 13 residues. The CDR3: CTSRMGRNQPQHF. As DNA, the CDR3 is TGTACCAGCCGCATGGGCCGGAATCAGCCCCAGCATTTT.

In its sample, this clonotype was seen once. The chain couples TRBV3-2 to TRBJ2-7; TRBD2 is the table's D call, not checked against the DNA. TRBV3-2 is designated a pseudogene. CDR3 length: 18 amino acids. The CDR3 sequence: CASSFLRTSGILACEQYF. The CDR3 DNA is TGCGCCAGCAGTTTCCTGAGGACTAGCGGGATTCTTGCCTGCGAGCAGTACTTC.

This clonotype was observed a handful of times. The chain links TRBV30 to TRBJ2-3, with D tentatively TRBD1 (7 bases). Germline V gene data show CDR1 as GTSNPN and CDR2 as SVGIG (reference sequence). The CDR3 consists of 15 residues. Trimming stripped 6 bases from V and 3 bases from J, with 19 bases between. The CDR3 sequence: CACINSEGATDTQYF. In nucleotides, the CDR3 is TGTGCCTGCATAAACTCGGAGGGGGCAACAGATACGCAGTATTTT. The whole variable domain, filled in from reference TRBV30 and TRBJ2-3, reads SQTIHQWPATLVQPVGSPLSLECTVEGTSNPNLYWYRQAAGRGLQLLFYSVGIGQISSEVPQNLSASRPQDRQFILSSKKLLLSDSGFYLCACINSEGATDTQYFGPGTRLTVL.

This clonotype was counted ten times or more. V is TRBV2 and J is TRBJ2-1; 9 bases agree with TRBD1. The CDR3 is 15 residues long. The germline V gene has CDR1 SNHLY and CDR2 FYNNEI. The trim removed 5 bases at V and 4 bases at J, leaving 6 bases unmatched. The CDR3 spells CASSSGTGTYNEQFF. Here the CDR3 DNA reads TGTGCCAGCAGTTCCGGGACAGGGACTTACAATGAGCAGTTCTTC.

A word on this clonotype: A much bigger clone sits one base away, suggesting this may be a read error. The J gene is TRBJ1-1, the V gene TRBV20-1; D unresolved. The germline V gene has CDR1 DFQATT and CDR2 SNEGSKA (reference sequence). This CDR3 comprises 13 residues. Trimming removed 5 bases from V and 4 bases from J, with 14 bases in between. The CDR3 sequence is CSAPSTRITEAFF. The CDR3 coding sequence is TGCAGTGCTCCTTCGACACGGATCACTGAAGCTTTCTTT.

This clonotype was observed at least ten times. J is TRBJ2-2 and V is TRBV5-6; 7 positions agree with TRBD2. The CDR3 is 16 amino acids. The germline CDR1 and CDR2 sequences are SGHDT and YYEEEE. Unmatched junction bases numbered 6, after V lost 0 bases and J lost 4 bases. The CDR3 is CASSLVRLAGTGELFF. The CDR3 region has the DNA TGTGCCAGCAGCTTGGTTCGGTTAGCGGGCACCGGGGAGCTGTTTTTT.

This clonotype was seen a handful of times. Since a much larger clone is just one base distant, this may be a read error. V gene TRBV12-3 or TRBV12-4 combines with J gene TRBJ2-5; D call uncertain. CDR3 length equals 14 residues. Trimming cost V 7 bases and J 5 bases, with 17 bases left between them. The CDR3 sequence: CASNLAERMETQYF. The DNA for the CDR3 is TGTGCCAGCAACTTAGCAGAACGGATGGAGACCCAGTACTTC.

This clonotype was seen at least ten times. The chain uses TRBV7-9 and TRBJ1-2; unclear D gene. CDR3 length equals 15 residues. Trimming removed 2 bases from V and 7 bases from J, with 17 bases in between. Germline V CDR1 and CDR2: SEHNR, FQNEAQ (reference sequence). The CDR3 DNA sequence: TGTGCCAGCAGCTTATCCCAGCTAGCGTATCTTGGCTACACCTTC. Translation: CASSLSQLAYLGYTF.

To note about this clonotype: A single base separates this from a much larger clone, so it may be a read error. The chain links TRBV28 to TRBJ2-7, with 8 bases matching TRBD2. This CDR3 comprises 13 residues. The germline V gene has CDR1 MDHEN and CDR2 SYDVKM. CDR3 bases: TGCGGTGTAGCGGGGAGAGGCTCCTTCGAGCAGTACTTC. This sequence encodes CGVAGRGSFEQYF.

This clonotype has a count of ten or more. This chain joins TRBV30 and TRBJ2-3; D is unclear. This CDR3 spans 13 amino acids. The ends were cut back, 0 bases at V and 2 bases at J, with 6 bases in the middle. Germline V gene sequence: CDR1 GTSNPN, CDR2 SVGIG (reference sequence). The CDR3 protein is CAWSVVYTDTQYF. The DNA of the CDR3 is TGTGCCTGGAGTGTAGTCTACACAGATACGCAGTATTTT.

The CDR3 loop reads CSVEHYGYTF. In nucleotides, the CDR3 is TGCAGCGTTGAACACTATGGCTACACCTTC. The chain has TRBV29-1 and TRBJ1-2; no clear D. The length of the CDR3 is 10 residues. V was cut by 2 bases and J by 3 bases, with 1 base left in between. Per germline, CDR1 SQVTM and CDR2 ANQGSEA.

The genes are TRBV3-2 and TRBJ1-1. TRBV3-2 is a documented pseudogene. The CDR3 is made up of 15 amino acids. This chain's CDR3 is CASSQEKGPVTEAFF. CDR3 sequence (DNA): TGTGCCAGCAGCCAAGAGAAAGGGCCGGTCACTGAAGCTTTCTTT.

This clonotype was observed many times. This chain connects TRBV7-2 to TRBJ2-3, with 8 positions matching TRBD2. CDR1 and CDR2 (germline): SGHTA, FQGNSA. There are 15 residues in the CDR3. After removal of 4 bases from V and 1 base from J, the junction contained 4 bases not matched to a gene. In nucleotides, the CDR3 is TGTGCCAGCAGCTCGACTAGCGATCGCACAGATACGCAGTATTTT. This codes for CASSSTSDRTDTQYF.

This clonotype showed up many times. The rearrangement links TRBV5-6 to TRBJ2-1; tentatively, D is TRBD1 or TRBD2 (6 bases each). The CDR3 contains 13 residues. Trimming took 4 bases from V and 6 from J, leaving 11 bases between them. Germline CDR1 is SGHDT and CDR2 is YYEEEE. The CDR3 reads CASSPGAPNEQFF. CDR3 bases: TGTGCCAGCAGCCCGGGGGCGCCCAATGAGCAGTTCTTC.